The 6 T cell receptor beta chains given below trace back to one sample, sequenced in a study of T cells in Graves' hyperthyroidism and ophthalmopathy. There were TCR beta CDR3 regions amplified from RNA transcripts. Using the HTBI primer set, a first-round RT-PCR was run on the TCR CDR3. MiXCR, applied by TCRdb to the multiplex PCR reads, yields one record per CDR3 protein. The data hold hundreds of thousands of distinct CDR3 sequences, with roughly 14% observed a single time. Sequences were obtained from blood. All receptors come from a woman aged 40-49 years with Graves' ophthalmopathy.

The rearrangement links TRBV27 to TRBJ2-7, with TRBD2 matching over 8 bases. The germline gives CDR1 MNHEY, CDR2 SMNVEV (reference sequence). Trimming cost V 1 base and J 3 bases; bases outside gene matches: 5. The CDR3 is made up of 15 amino acids. The CDR3 sequence: CASSLLGAGVYEQYF. The CDR3 bases are TGTGCCAGCAGTTTATTAGGAGCGGGAGTCTACGAGCAGTACTTC.

The sample holds many counts of this clonotype. The genes are TRBV5-1 and TRBJ2-2, with D unclear. Germline CDR1 SGHRS, CDR2 YFSETQ. Trimming took off 5 bases at V and 4 bases at J, with 6 bases between the two ends. The CDR3 length is 12 residues. CDR3 in DNA: TGCGCCAGCAGTGTTGGCACCGGGGAGCTGTTTTTT. Residues: CASSVGTGELFF.

The chain employs TRBV5-1 and TRBJ2-5; 7 nucleotides align to TRBD1. The CDR3 is 15 residues long. From germline, CDR1 is SGHRS and CDR2 YFSETQ. J was trimmed by 2 bases and V by 4 bases; bases with no gene match: 8. The CDR3 loop is CASSLWTGPQETQYF. The DNA for the CDR3 is TGCGCCAGCAGCCTCTGGACAGGCCCTCAAGAGACCCAGTACTTC.

This clonotype was counted many times. This chain joins TRBV7-8 and TRBJ2-2; D is undetermined. This CDR3 is built from 12 residues. The V gene's germline CDR1 is SGHVS and CDR2 FQNEAQ. The V end lost 5 bases, the J end lost 7 bases, and 8 bases lay between the germline ends. The CDR3 region is CASSHSFGELFF. The CDR3, as DNA: TGTGCCAGCAGCCATTCATTCGGGGAGCTGTTTTTT.

This clonotype came up many times. V usage is TRBV7-9 and J usage is TRBJ1-2; D is perhaps TRBD1 (5 bases). The CDR3 runs 15 residues. Trimming took off 1 base at V and 4 bases at J, with 13 bases between the two ends. CDR1 and CDR2 (germline): SEHNR, FQNEAQ (reference sequence). For the CDR3, the DNA is TGTGCCAGCAGCTTAGGACGCGGGGGATCCTATGGCTACACCTTC. Its translation is CASSLGRGGSYGYTF.

This clonotype was seen ten or more times. The chain couples TRBV12-5 to TRBJ1-1; TRBD1 aligns across 7 bases. The CDR3 consists of 14 residues. The germline V gene has CDR1 LGHNT and CDR2 FRNRAP. The J segment lost 6 bases and the V segment lost 9 bases, leaving 13 bases of the junction unmatched. CDR3 region: CASETTRGRAEAFF. DNA for the CDR3: TGTGCTAGCGAAACGACGAGGGGGCGGGCTGAAGCTTTCTTT.